This entry describes one T cell receptor beta chain. What it recognizes is unknown. The data were taken from a study of T cell repertoires in cytomegalovirus infection. As for the study in general: Carrying CMV and the relevant HLA type showed in public TCR beta signatures. General study results and limits: Clonotypes of TCR beta that were HLA-C-restricted and CMV-specific dominated the ex vivo response. Identification of carriers of CMV plus the relevant HLA was achieved through cumulative public TCR beta family frequency.

Trimming pared 7 bases from V and 5 bases from J, leaving 20 bases between. The CDR3 sequence is 15 residues long. Germline values: CDR1 SGHTA, CDR2 FQGNSA. TCRdb analysed the reads with MiXCR anew, one entry per CDR3 protein. The sample includes 450,000 to 550,000 distinct CDR3 sequences, 40% to 50% of them seen just once. This TCR came from a human donor in good health (CMV status not recorded). Some clones in this sample may be carry-over from other donors' samples. The material was cultured PBMCs, obtained from culture after CMV antigen stimulation. This chain connects TRBV7-2 to TRBJ2-5; a weak D match, TRBD2 (7 bases). The CDR3 DNA follows: TGTGCCAGCACCCTAGGGGGGGGGGGTCAGGAGACCCAGTACTTC. Its protein product is CASTLGGGGQETQYF.